This TCR beta chain derives from a study of identical twins. All donors comprised healthy Caucasians. This clonotype was observed a few times. TCRdb ran MiXCR on the 5' RACE reads and lists one entry per CDR3 protein. The sample lists fewer than 550,000 distinct CDR3 sequences; 14% were seen once. J lost 5 bases, V lost 4 bases, and 12 bases had no gene match. Looked up from germline, CDR1 is SQVTM and CDR2 is ANQGSEA. The CDR3 sequence is 15 residues long. In addition, the sample was reused for a study of yellow fever vaccine responses in identical twins.

The specimen was CD4+ T cells sorted from blood. This clonotype was sampled from a woman aged 18-29 years in good health. V is TRBV29-1 and J is TRBJ2-7; 9 positions agree with TRBD2. In DNA, the CDR3 is TGCAGCGTTGTACCCAGTAGGCTAGCGGGGAACGAGCAGTACTTC. Residues: CSVVPSRLAGNEQYF.